The text below deals with one T cell receptor (beta chain). This clonotype was seen many times. Its antigen target is currently unknown. No qualities accompany the bases; no much larger clone lies one base away. The sample comes from a study of T cells in Graves' hyperthyroidism and ophthalmopathy (dated by TCRdb to between 2018 and 2020). Looking at the study overall: To identify TCR V-J signatures that set the groups apart, the researchers used a discovery cohort of 90 to 100 patients, made up of around 40 with Graves' ophthalmopathy and about 60 with stable Graves' hyperthyroidism. The study also compared thyroid tissue and blood T-cell repertoires from 6 or 7 Graves' hyperthyroidism patients. Whether ophthalmopathy could be predicted prospectively was tested in an independent validation cohort made up of roughly 19 hyperthyroidism patients plus 17 patients who later progressed to ophthalmopathy. The paper describes TCR Vbeta CDR3 sequencing of about 140 peripheral blood samples, made up of roughly 40 ophthalmopathy patients, over 70 hyperthyroidism patients and roughly 17 progressor patients. After sampling, hyperthyroidism patients received methimazole starting at 30 mg daily, and ophthalmopathy patients received high-dose intravenous methylprednisolone. The approximately 90 discovery patients were randomly split 7:3 into training and test sets. On the study overall, not on this receptor specifically: During validation, the model predicted progression to ophthalmopathy a median of around 7 months ahead of onset, with almost 71% sensitivity and more than 72% specificity. Most expanded thyroid clonotypes (frequency above 0.001) were also detected in blood, a finding suggesting that blood repertoires may reflect thyroid immune responses. Sample size was not statistically predetermined, and blinding of investigators to group allocation was not performed. Ophthalmopathy was separated from stable hyperthyroidism by a 13 V-J signature model, with just over 85% sensitivity and just over 81% specificity obtained in cross-validation and 80%/75% obtained in testing.

The CDR3 holds 16 amino acids from the cysteine to the phenylalanine. Only the CDR3 region is kept as DNA, spanning 48 bases read in frame from base 1. The V end gives up 5 bases and the J end 1 base, leaving 8 bases in the junction not matched to a gene. CDR1 and CDR2 were assigned from the germline V gene (reference sequence) as SEHNR and FQNEAQ. Stable Graves' hyperthyroidism was defined as the absence of progression to ophthalmopathy over 18 months of follow-up. The hyperthyroidism patients were between 18 and 65 years old and newly diagnosed, with a disease duration of less than 2 months. The study excluded patients with uncontrolled infections, other autoimmune diseases, pregnancy or lactation. Diagnoses relied on clinical symptoms, serum thyroxine and TRAb, thyroid ultrasound and orbital computed tomography. Total RNA was extracted using Trizol reagent, and RNA quality was assessed on an Agilent 2100 Bioanalyzer.

The TCR beta CDR3 regions were amplified from the RNA transcripts. The TCR CDR3 was subjected to a first round of RT-PCR using the HTBI primer set and the Qiagen OneStep RT-PCR kit. A second multiplex PCR round built the libraries, followed by size selection and purification. The libraries were sequenced on an Illumina HiSeq2000 using paired-end 100 bp reads. In the source study's methods: SOAPnuke was used to process the raw data, throwing out any read that contained adapters or uncalled bases, had a mean Phred below 15, or lacked an exact constant-primer or identifier match. COPE v1.2.5 was used to merge high-quality paired reads, and clonotypes were defined as unique nucleotide sequences. Clonotypes were aligned to IMGT TRBV, TRBD and TRBJ reference segments using MiTCR v1.1. Analysis was restricted to V-J combinations with a frequency above 0.0001, which covered 99.2% of repertoires. The TCS score was defined as F50 (clonal expansion) divided by E x V (chaos), with BLOSUM62-based TCRdist calculated between CDR3 peptides within each V-J. Welch's t-statistics and random forest reduced fewer than 550 V-J features to 10 to 15, which were used in a naive Bayes classifier (R e1071). The Morisita-Horn index was used to measure how similar the thyroid and blood repertoires were. TCRdb redid the processing of the public reads, applying fastp at Q25 and MiXCR, and retained in-frame beta chains. Identical CDR3 proteins give one entry, which carries the most common genes and DNA. In this record, the V and J calls reflect TCRdb's handling and not the investigators' own analysis. The sample table contains almost 600,000 distinct CDR3 sequences; only one count was recorded for about 45% of them. The ten most abundant clones make up about 8.3% of the sample.

The TCR originated in a woman aged 18-29 years with Graves' hyperthyroidism. The chain is encoded by TRBV7-9 joined to TRBJ2-7; 10 bases in the middle match TRBD1. Input material: peripheral blood or thyroid tissue (not recorded which). In nucleotide form, the sequence is TGTGCCAGCAGCACCAACCGGGACAGGGGATCCTACGAGCAGTACTTC. It is translated as CASSTNRDRGSYEQYF.